The clone carrying this TCR beta chain was detected a few times. Antigen unknown. V was pared by 11 bases and J by 6 bases, with 22 bases between. The CDR3 is made up of 14 amino acids. CDR1 MDHEN and CDR2 SYDVKM come from the germline V gene. The data stem from a study of cytomegalovirus exposure and HLA in healthy donors. Study observations and caveats: Cytomegalovirus association was listed for about 160 TCR beta chains. The dataset shows that most TCR sequences were rare, while some public TCRs occurred in many donors. At a 0.05 false discovery rate, a later analysis found 16,951 TCR beta sequences to be associated with HLA alleles. Later analysis suggested most CMV-associated TCR beta chains were HLA-restricted.

60 Vbeta and 13 Jbeta primers were used in PCR. Here immunoSEQ multiplex PCR was the method, and the copy in TCRdb shows in-frame clones only, minus some. The data contain around 98,000 clones, roughly 70% of them seen just once; the ten biggest clones take up under 3%. The TCR originated in a man aged 45-60 years in good health and CMV-seronegative. Material: PBMCs. The chain has TRBV28 and TRBJ1-1; maybe TRBD1 (5 bases). The CDR3 spells CAASTPGRRSEAFF. In nucleotides, the CDR3 is TGTGCCGCCTCCACCCCAGGGCGTAGGTCTGAAGCTTTCTTT. Supplemented by reference TRBV28 and TRBJ1-1, the full variable domain reads DVKVTQSSRYLVKRTGEKVFLECVQDMDHENMFWYRQDPGLGLRLIYFSYDVKMKEKGDIPEGYSVSREKKERFSLILESASTNQTSMYLCAASTPGRRSEAFFGQGTRLTVV.